Listed here are 21 T cell receptor beta chains from one sample, sequenced in a study of cytomegalovirus exposure and HLA in healthy donors. The PCR used 60 Vbeta and 13 Jbeta primers. The protocol was immunoSEQ multiplex PCR, while the TCRdb copy is restricted to in-frame clones and leaves out a portion. The sample carries some 140,000 clones, 65% to 80% recorded once. Sequenced: PBMCs. The source is a male donor in good health and CMV-seropositive.

This rearrangement joins TRBV11-1 to TRBJ2-5, with 8 bases that match TRBD1. V dropped 5 bases and J dropped 8; count of bases not matched to a gene: 10. The CDR3 length is 14 residues. The germline V gene has CDR1 SGHAT and CDR2 FQDESV (reference sequence). The CDR3 DNA reads TGTGCCAGCAGCCCCCCGACAGGGGCGGATACCCAGTACTTC. As protein: CASSPPTGADTQYF.

V gene TRBV27 combines with J gene TRBJ2-3; D not certain. Trimming left V 2 bases short and J 1 base short, with 13 bases between. Germline V gene lookup returns CDR1 MNHEY and CDR2 SMNVEV (reference sequence). The CDR3 is 16 residues long. The CDR3 DNA is TGTGCCAGCAGTTTAGAAGGTAGCCTTCGCACAGATACGCAGTATTTT. It encodes CASSLEGSLRTDTQYF.

This chain links TRBV27 with TRBJ2-3; 8 positions agree with TRBD1. V dropped 6 bases and J dropped 5; count of bases not matched to a gene: 10. Germline V gives CDR1 MNHEY, CDR2 SMNVEV (reference sequence). The CDR3 totals 15 residues. CDR3 protein: CASSAGQGWGDTQYF. CDR3 DNA: TGTGCCAGCAGCGCCGGACAGGGCTGGGGAGATACGCAGTATTTT.

This clone appeared a few times. The chain carries TRBV5-1 and TRBJ1-5; 11 nucleotides agree with TRBD1. V shed 4 bases, J shed 6 bases, and the junction held 3 bases outside the gene matches. This CDR3 contains 14 residues. Looked up from germline, CDR1 is SGHRS and CDR2 is YFSETQ. Here the CDR3 reads CASSPGQGGQPQHF. The DNA for the CDR3 is TGCGCCAGCAGCCCGGGACAGGGGGGTCAGCCCCAGCATTTT.

CDR3 nucleotide sequence: TGCGCCAGCAGCCAAGATAGAACCCTAGCTCCCAGCCAAGAGACCCAGTACTTC. Its translation: CASSQDRTLAPSQETQYF. The rearrangement joins TRBV4-3 to TRBJ2-5, with a tentative D call TRBD2 (5 bases). Germline V CDR1 and CDR2: LGHNA, YSLEER. Trimming cost V 0 bases and J 1 base, with 18 bases left between them. CDR3 length: 18 amino acids.

This clone was seen a few times. This chain joins TRBV10-3 and TRBJ2-7, with D possibly being TRBD1 (6 bases). Germline CDR1 and CDR2: ENHRY and SYGVKD. Trimming took off 3 bases at V and 5 bases at J, with 17 bases between the two ends. The CDR3 runs 15 residues. CDR3 in amino acids: CAISEGAGDLNEQYF. The CDR3 DNA reads TGTGCCATCAGTGAAGGGGCAGGGGATCTGAACGAGCAGTACTTC.

This chain connects TRBV9 to TRBJ2-1; D remains unclear. From germline, CDR1 is SGDLS and CDR2 YYNGEE. This CDR3 spans 14 amino acids. Trimming removed 0 bases from V and 6 bases from J, with 10 bases in between. As DNA, the CDR3 is TGTGCCAGCAGCGTAGCCTTAGCTGGCAATGAGCAGTTCTTC. This codes for CASSVALAGNEQFF.

This clone was seen a handful of times. This chain joins TRBV28 and TRBJ2-7; TRBD1 matches 7 bases. Trimming cost V 5 bases and J 3 bases; bases outside gene matches: 7. CDR1 is MDHEN, CDR2 SYDVKM, per germline. The CDR3 covers 14 residues. The CDR3 DNA follows: TGTGCCAGCAGTAGGGACAGCACCATCTACGAGCAGTACTTC. Translation: CASSRDSTIYEQYF.

The CDR3 sequence is CASSLGVLNEKLFF. CDR3 in DNA: TGCGCCAGCAGCCTGGGAGTTCTTAATGAAAAACTGTTTTTT. The chain combines TRBV5-1 with TRBJ1-4; no definite D call. The CDR3 spans 14 residues. Germline CDR1 and CDR2: SGHRS and YFSETQ. V lost 4 bases and J lost 4, with 11 bases in between. Combining the CDR3 with reference TRBV5-1 and TRBJ1-4 gives the whole variable domain KAGVTQTPRYLIKTRGQQVTLSCSPISGHRSVSWYQQTPGQGLQFLFEYFSETQRNKGNFPGRFSGRQFSNSRSEMNVSTLELGDSALYLCASSLGVLNEKLFFGSGTQLSVL.

The chain links TRBV6-1 to TRBJ1-2; 10 bases fit TRBD1. The CDR3 contains 14 residues. The J segment lost 6 bases and the V segment lost 4 bases, leaving 5 bases of the junction unmatched. Germline V gives CDR1 MNHNS, CDR2 SASEGT. This CDR3 reads CASSVRQGADGYTF. The CDR3 nucleotides are TGTGCCAGCAGTGTCCGACAGGGGGCAGATGGCTACACCTTC.

The chain is built from TRBV27 and TRBJ1-4; 7 bases align to TRBD1. Losses at the gene ends were 3 bases for V and 7 bases for J; bases not matched to a gene: 8. Germline loops: CDR1 MNHEY, CDR2 SMNVEV (reference sequence). The CDR3 is 15 residues long. CDR3 sequence: CASSLEGAYGEKLFF. Here the CDR3 DNA reads TGTGCCAGCAGTTTGGAGGGGGCTTACGGTGAAAAACTGTTTTTT.

The chain joins TRBV5-1 to TRBJ1-5; D is ambiguous. This CDR3 region has 15 residues. Trimming removed 0 bases at V and 0 bases at J, with 7 bases between. Germline CDR1 and CDR2: SGHRS and YFSETQ. CDR3 protein: CASSLDGDSNQPQHF. The CDR3 nucleotides read TGCGCCAGCAGCTTGGACGGAGATAGCAATCAGCCCCAGCATTTT.

The chain uses TRBV6-1 and TRBJ1-5, with a possible D match to TRBD1 (5 bases). The CDR3 length is 15 residues. Trimming stripped 7 bases from V and 6 bases from J, with 19 bases between. Germline V gives CDR1 MNHNS, CDR2 SASEGT. CDR3: CASTAGFFTSQPQHF. In nucleotides, the CDR3 is TGTGCCAGCACAGCAGGGTTTTTCACGAGTCAGCCCCAGCATTTT.

The gene calls are TRBV19 and TRBJ1-1; TRBD1 agrees at 7 bases. The CDR3 is 15 residues long. CDR1 LNHDA and CDR2 SQIVND come from the germline V gene (reference sequence). V was pared by 7 bases and J by 5 bases, with 13 bases of the junction left unmatched. The CDR3, as DNA: TGTGCCAGTACCGTCGCAGGGGGTGTGAGGACTGAAGCTTTCTTT. Protein product: CASTVAGGVRTEAFF.

This clone was observed once. The V gene is TRBV28, the J gene TRBJ2-4; D gene ambiguous. Trimming removed 3 bases at V and 6 bases at J, with 9 bases between. CDR1 is MDHEN and CDR2 is SYDVKM in the germline V gene. This CDR3 comprises 13 residues. CDR3 DNA sequence: TGTGCCAGCAGTTTGAGGCAACCAAACATTCAGTACTTC. As protein: CASSLRQPNIQYF.

The rearrangement joins TRBV27 to TRBJ2-2; 9 nucleotides line up with TRBD1. Germline V gene sequence: CDR1 MNHEY, CDR2 SMNVEV (reference sequence). After removal of 5 bases from V and 5 bases from J, the junction contained 6 bases not matched to a gene. The CDR3 has 15 residues. CDR3 nucleotide sequence: TGTGCCAGCAGTCTCGGGACAGGGAGAACCGGGGAGCTGTTTTTT. Its protein product is CASSLGTGRTGELFF.

The J gene is TRBJ2-1, the V gene TRBV5-5; TRBD1 aligns across 10 bases. This CDR3 region has 14 residues. Germline values: CDR1 SGHKS, CDR2 YYEKEE (reference sequence). The junction had 6 bases not matched to a gene; V was cut back by 5 bases and J by 7 bases. The CDR3 region is CASSSGQGWNEQFF. The CDR3 DNA is TGTGCCAGCAGTTCGGGACAGGGGTGGAATGAGCAGTTCTTC.

This chain connects TRBV28 to TRBJ2-7, with 8 bases that match TRBD1. Trimming cost V 8 bases and J 5 bases; bases outside gene matches: 11. Germline V gene lookup returns CDR1 MDHEN and CDR2 SYDVKM. The CDR3 runs to 14 residues. The CDR3 nucleotides read TGTGCCAGCGCTGCCGGGACAGGTCCGAACGAGCAGTACTTC. Protein: CASAAGTGPNEQYF.

The gene calls are TRBV12-1 and TRBJ2-7; the D call in the table, TRBD1, was not verified against the DNA. TRBV12-1 is noted as a pseudogene. The length of the CDR3 is 15 residues. The chain's CDR3 is CASSPGGRGPYEQYF. CDR3 DNA: TGTGCCAGCAGCCCCGGTGGCAGGGGGCCCTACGAGCAGTACTTC.

The J gene is TRBJ2-1, the V gene TRBV15; 7 nucleotides agree with TRBD2. Trimming took 5 bases from V and 3 from J; bases not matched to a gene: 7. CDR3 length equals 15 residues. Germline lookup yields CDR1 LNHNV and CDR2 YYDKDF (reference sequence). The CDR3 bases are TGTGCCACCAGCGGGGGAGGGGATCTCTACAATGAGCAGTTCTTC. This sequence encodes CATSGGGDLYNEQFF.

The genes are TRBV5-4 and TRBJ1-1; a possible D gene is TRBD1 (5 bases). Germline V lookup: CDR1 SGHNT, CDR2 YYREEE (reference sequence). This CDR3 is 13 amino acids long. V was shortened by 3 bases and J by 4 bases, with 10 bases between the two germline ends. DNA of the CDR3: TGTGCCAGCAGCTGGGGGGGTAGCACTGAAGCTTTCTTT. Translation gives CASSWGGSTEAFF.